This T cell receptor (beta chain) emerged from a study of T cell changes during pregnancy in multiple sclerosis. Some clones are missing from TCRdb's copy, which holds only in-frame ones; the method was immunoSEQ multiplex PCR. The repertoire holds 50,000 to 65,000 clones, with approximately 90% as singletons. The sequenced sample was peripheral blood, obtained in the second trimester of pregnancy. The TCR was taken from a female donor with multiple sclerosis, enrolled in a pregnancy study.

CDR3 region: CASTGGPGRDTEAFF. The CDR3, as DNA: TGTGCCAGTACGGGGGGACCGGGGAGAGATACTGAAGCTTTCTTT. The V gene is TRBV19, the J gene TRBJ1-1; possible D gene TRBD1, 5 bases. CDR1 is LNHDA and CDR2 is SQIVND in the germline V gene (reference sequence). CDR3 length: 15 amino acids. Trimming cost V 7 bases and J 5 bases, with 20 bases left between them.